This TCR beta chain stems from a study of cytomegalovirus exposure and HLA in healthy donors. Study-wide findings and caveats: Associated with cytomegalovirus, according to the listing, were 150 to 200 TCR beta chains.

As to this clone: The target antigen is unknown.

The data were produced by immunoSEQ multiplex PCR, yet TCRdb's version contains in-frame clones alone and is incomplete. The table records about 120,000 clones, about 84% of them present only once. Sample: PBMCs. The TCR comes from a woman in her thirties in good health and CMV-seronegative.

The CDR3 is CASSLAPGQGNTGELFF. The CDR3 DNA reads as TGTGCCAGCAGCCTCGCCCCGGGACAGGGGAACACCGGGGAGCTGTTTTTT. The chain uses TRBV13 and TRBJ2-2, with 9 bases lining up with TRBD1. The J segment lost 1 base and the V segment lost 5 bases, leaving 8 bases of the junction unmatched. Germline CDR1 is PRHDT and CDR2 is FYEKMQ (reference sequence). The CDR3 length is 17 residues.